A selection of T cell receptor beta chains follows, all from one sample in a study of PD-L1 blockade in urothelial cancer. TCRdb keeps only in-frame clones here, not all; method: immunoSEQ multiplex PCR. The table shows approximately 94,000 clones, with about nine tenths occurring only once. Material: PBMCs, obtained around atezolizumab (anti-PD-L1) treatment. The source is a man aged 60 to 69 with urothelial cancer. CDR3s include the opening cysteine and the closing phenylalanine or tryptophan. Each record gives: V gene, J gene, clone size, D gene, CDR3 protein, CDR3 DNA. The D gene is left open where the match is weak. The size entry is marked missing in some rows and otherwise reads once, few, many or a size class.

v_call: TRBV6-1; j_call: TRBJ2-7; clone_size: once; d_call: TRBD2; cdr3_aa: CASSPGLLPYEQYF; cdr3_nt: TGTGCCAGCAGTCCGGGACTACTACCCTACGAGCAGTACTTC
v_call: TRBV7-9; j_call: TRBJ1-5; clone_size: -; d_call: -; cdr3_aa: CASSLQGQGNQPQHF; cdr3_nt: TGTGCCAGCAGCCTACAGGGTCAGGGCAATCAGCCCCAGCATTTT
v_call: TRBV5-8; j_call: TRBJ2-5; clone_size: -; d_call: -; cdr3_aa: CASTTGYRETQYF; cdr3_nt: TGTGCCAGCACCACAGGGTATCGAGAGACCCAGTACTTC
v_call: TRBV30; j_call: TRBJ2-3; clone_size: -; d_call: -; cdr3_aa: CAWSVSQLTSTQYF; cdr3_nt: TGTGCCTGGAGTGTATCTCAGTTAACCTCTACGCAGTATTTT
v_call: TRBV2; j_call: TRBJ2-1; clone_size: -; d_call: TRBD2; cdr3_aa: CASWGRGREGLLETYNEQFF; cdr3_nt: TGTGCCAGCTGGGGGAGGGGGCGGGAGGGCCTCTTAGAGACATACAATGAGCAGTTCTTC
v_call: TRBV7-2; j_call: TRBJ1-6; clone_size: -; d_call: -; cdr3_aa: CASSFGPGIRSPLHF; cdr3_nt: TGTGCCAGCAGCTTTGGGCCGGGGATTAGGTCACCCCTCCACTTT
v_call: TRBV15; j_call: TRBJ1-4; clone_size: -; d_call: -; cdr3_aa: CATSRLNEKLFF; cdr3_nt: TGTGCCACCAGCAGGCTAAATGAAAAACTGTTTTTT
v_call: TRBV10-3; j_call: TRBJ2-1; clone_size: once; d_call: TRBD1; cdr3_aa: CAITPRQGRHEQFF; cdr3_nt: TGTGCCATCACTCCACGACAGGGGCGGCATGAGCAGTTCTTC
v_call: TRBV19; j_call: TRBJ1-1; clone_size: -; d_call: TRBD1; cdr3_aa: CASSPTWDRPPEAFF; cdr3_nt: TGTGCCAGTAGTCCTACATGGGACAGGCCTCCTGAAGCTTTCTTT
v_call: TRBV7-2; j_call: TRBJ1-1; clone_size: -; d_call: TRBD1; cdr3_aa: CASSSQGVAEAFF; cdr3_nt: TGTGCCAGCTCAAGCCAGGGGGTCGCTGAAGCTTTCTTT
v_call: TRBV4-1; j_call: TRBJ1-2; clone_size: few; d_call: TRBD1; cdr3_aa: CASSHGTGSNYGYTF; cdr3_nt: TGCGCCAGCAGTCATGGGACAGGGAGTAACTATGGCTACACCTTC
v_call: TRBV7-2; j_call: TRBJ1-4; clone_size: once; d_call: -; cdr3_aa: CASSLATATNEKLFF; cdr3_nt: TGTGCCAGCAGCTTAGCCACGGCAACTAATGAAAAACTGTTTTTT
v_call: TRBV6-1; j_call: TRBJ1-1; clone_size: -; d_call: -; cdr3_aa: CASSPRQENTEAFF; cdr3_nt: TGTGCCAGCAGTCCCCGCCAGGAGAACACTGAAGCTTTCTTT
v_call: TRBV4-3; j_call: TRBJ2-5; clone_size: -; d_call: TRBD2; cdr3_aa: CASSPSSSGETQYF; cdr3_nt: TGCGCCAGCAGCCCAAGTTCTAGCGGAGAGACCCAGTACTTC
v_call: TRBV6-6; j_call: TRBJ2-3; clone_size: -; d_call: TRBD2; cdr3_aa: CASRLAGGWTDTQYF; cdr3_nt: TGTGCCAGCAGACTAGCGGGGGGGTGGACAGATACGCAGTATTTT
v_call: TRBV15; j_call: TRBJ1-2; clone_size: -; d_call: -; cdr3_aa: CATSIDGGLDGYTF; cdr3_nt: TGTGCCACCAGCATTGACGGGGGGTTGGATGGCTACACCTTC
v_call: TRBV6-1; j_call: TRBJ2-4; clone_size: -; d_call: -; cdr3_aa: CASSEWVGESTPLAKNIQYF; cdr3_nt: TGTGCCAGCAGTGAATGGGTCGGGGAATCAACCCCTTTAGCCAAAAACATTCAGTACTTC